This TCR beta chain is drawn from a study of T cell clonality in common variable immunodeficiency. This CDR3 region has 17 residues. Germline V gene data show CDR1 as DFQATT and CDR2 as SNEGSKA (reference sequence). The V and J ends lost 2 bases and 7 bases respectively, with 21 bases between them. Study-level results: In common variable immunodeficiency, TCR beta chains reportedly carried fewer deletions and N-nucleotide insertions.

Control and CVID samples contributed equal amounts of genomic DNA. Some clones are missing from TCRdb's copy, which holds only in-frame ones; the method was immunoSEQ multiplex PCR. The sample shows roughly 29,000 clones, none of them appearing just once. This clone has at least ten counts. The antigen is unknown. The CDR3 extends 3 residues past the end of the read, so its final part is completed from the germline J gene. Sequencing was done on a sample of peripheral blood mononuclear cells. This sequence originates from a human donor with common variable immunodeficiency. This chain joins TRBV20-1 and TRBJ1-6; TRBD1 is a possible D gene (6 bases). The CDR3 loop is CSARNNNRAPSNSPLHF. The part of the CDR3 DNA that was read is TGCAGTGCTAGAAACAATAACAGGGCTCCCTCAAATTCACCC.